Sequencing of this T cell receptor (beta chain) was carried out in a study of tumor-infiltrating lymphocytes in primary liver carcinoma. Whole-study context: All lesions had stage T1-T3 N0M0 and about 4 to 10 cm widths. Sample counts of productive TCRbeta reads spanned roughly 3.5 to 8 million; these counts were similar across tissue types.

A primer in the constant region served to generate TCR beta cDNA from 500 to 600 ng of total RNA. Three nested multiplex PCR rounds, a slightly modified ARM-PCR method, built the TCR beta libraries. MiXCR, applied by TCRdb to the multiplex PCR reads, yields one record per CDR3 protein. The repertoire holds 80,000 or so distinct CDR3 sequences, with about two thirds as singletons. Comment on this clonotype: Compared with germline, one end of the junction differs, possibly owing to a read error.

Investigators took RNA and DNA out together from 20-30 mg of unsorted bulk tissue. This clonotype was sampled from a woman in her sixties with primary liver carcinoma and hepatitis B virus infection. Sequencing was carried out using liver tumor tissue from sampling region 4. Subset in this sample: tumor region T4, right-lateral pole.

The CDR3 bases are TGTGCCACTGGGCTTTACGAGCAGTGCTTC. It translates to CATGLYEQCF. V gene TRBV6-5 combines with J gene TRBJ2-7; no definite D call. Per the germline V gene, CDR1 is MNHEY and CDR2 is SVGAGI. The CDR3 spans 10 residues.